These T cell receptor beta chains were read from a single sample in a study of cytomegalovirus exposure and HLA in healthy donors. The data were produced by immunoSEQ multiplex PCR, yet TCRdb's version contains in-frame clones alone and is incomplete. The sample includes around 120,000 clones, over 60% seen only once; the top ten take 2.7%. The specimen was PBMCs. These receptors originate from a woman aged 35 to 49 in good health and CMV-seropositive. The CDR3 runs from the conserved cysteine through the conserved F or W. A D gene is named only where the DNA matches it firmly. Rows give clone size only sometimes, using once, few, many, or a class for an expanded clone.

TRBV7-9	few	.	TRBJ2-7	CASSLETREQYF	TGTGCCAGCAGCTTAGAGACTCGCGAGCAGTACTTC
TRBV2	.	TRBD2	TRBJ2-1	CASRPTSGGGEYEQFF	TGTGCCAGCAGACCTACTAGCGGGGGGGGAGAATATGAGCAGTTCTTC
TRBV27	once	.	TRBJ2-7	CASSPLGSGFYEQYF	TGTGCCAGCAGTCCCCTGGGGTCGGGGTTTTACGAGCAGTACTTC
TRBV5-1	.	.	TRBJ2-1	CASSSAGDSYNEQFF	TGCGCCAGCAGCTCGGCGGGCGACTCCTACAATGAGCAGTTCTTC
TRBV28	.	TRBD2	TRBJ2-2	CASSPPGLAGPGELFF	TGTGCCAGCAGTCCTCCGGGACTAGCGGGGCCCGGGGAGCTGTTTTTT
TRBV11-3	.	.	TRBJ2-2	CASSTRGVGELFF	TGTGCCAGCAGCACCAGGGGGGTCGGGGAGCTGTTTTTT
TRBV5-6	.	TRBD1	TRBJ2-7	CASSLHRGPYEQYF	TGTGCCAGCAGCTTGCACAGGGGGCCCTACGAGCAGTACTTC
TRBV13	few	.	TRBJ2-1	CASSLGLRYNEQFF	TGTGCCAGCAGCTTAGGACTCCGATACAATGAGCAGTTCTTC
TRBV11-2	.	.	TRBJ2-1	CASTIEGGGHEQFF	TGTGCCAGCACCATTGAGGGGGGGGGTCATGAGCAGTTCTTC
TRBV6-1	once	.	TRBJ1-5	CASSTVGGPNQPQHF	TGTGCCAGCAGTACTGTGGGGGGGCCGAATCAGCCCCAGCATTTT
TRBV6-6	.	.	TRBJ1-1	CASLRGVEAFF	TGTGCCAGCTTGCGTGGAGTTGAAGCTTTCTTT
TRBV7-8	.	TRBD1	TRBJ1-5	CASSGVQGASNQPQHF	TGTGCCAGCAGCGGAGTTCAGGGGGCGAGCAATCAGCCCCAGCATTTT
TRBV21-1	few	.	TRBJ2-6	CASSKDPGADSGANVLTF	TGTGCCAGCAGCAAAGACCCAGGGGCTGACTCTGGGGCCAACGTCCTGACTTTC
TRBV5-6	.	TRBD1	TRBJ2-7	CASSYSTWDRAYEQYF	TGTGCCAGCAGCTACTCGACTTGGGACAGGGCCTACGAGCAGTACTTC
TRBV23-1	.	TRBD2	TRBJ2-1	CASPQARSGGREQFF	TGCGCCAGCCCTCAAGCCCGATCGGGAGGCCGTGAGCAGTTCTTC
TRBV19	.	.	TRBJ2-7	CASSISGGAPYEQYF	TGTGCCAGTAGTATTAGTGGCGGGGCCCCCTACGAGCAGTACTTC
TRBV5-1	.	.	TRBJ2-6	CASSLELNRGVLTF	TGCGCCAGCAGCTTGGAATTGAATCGCGGCGTCCTGACTTTC
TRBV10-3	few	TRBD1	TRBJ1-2	CAISETGAGGYTF	TGTGCCATCAGTGAGACAGGGGCTGGTGGCTACACCTTC
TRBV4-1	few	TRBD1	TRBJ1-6	CASSQVEDRTNSPLHF	TGCGCCAGCAGCCAAGTAGAGGACAGGACTAATTCACCCCTCCACTTT
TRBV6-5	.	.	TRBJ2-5	CASSYGAVMYF	TGTGCCAGCAGTTACGGGGCAGTGATGTACTTC
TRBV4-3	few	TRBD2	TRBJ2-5	CASSQVWGEGRGETQYF	TGCGCCAGCAGCCAAGTCTGGGGGGAGGGCCGGGGAGAGACCCAGTACTTC
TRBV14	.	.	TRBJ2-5	CASSQGRRNQETQYF	TGTGCCAGCAGCCAAGGTCGGCGGAACCAAGAGACCCAGTACTTC
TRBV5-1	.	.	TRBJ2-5	CASSFRRFQETQYF	TGCGCCAGCAGCTTTAGAAGATTCCAAGAGACCCAGTACTTC
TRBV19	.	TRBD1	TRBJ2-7	CASSSPRDRDAYEQYF	TGTGCCAGTAGTAGCCCCCGGGACAGGGACGCCTACGAGCAGTACTTC
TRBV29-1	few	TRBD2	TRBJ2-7	CSVLGTSGSTHEQYF	TGCAGCGTCCTCGGGACTAGCGGGAGCACCCACGAGCAGTACTTC
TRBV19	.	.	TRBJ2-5	CASSITGLPGTQYF	TGTGCCAGTAGTATAACGGGACTCCCCGGGACCCAGTACTTC
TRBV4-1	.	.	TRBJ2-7	CASSPSGQVSYEQYF	TGCGCCAGCAGCCCCAGCGGGCAGGTCTCCTACGAGCAGTACTTC
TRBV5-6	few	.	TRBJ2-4	CASTRAGVDIQYF	TGTGCCAGCACTCGGGCAGGGGTGGACATTCAGTACTTC
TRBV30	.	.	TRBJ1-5	CAWSVLNSNQPQHF	TGTGCCTGGAGTGTACTGAATAGCAATCAGCCCCAGCATTTT
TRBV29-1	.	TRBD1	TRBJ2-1	CSTRTGAYNEQFF	TGCAGCACCCGGACAGGGGCGTACAATGAGCAGTTCTTC
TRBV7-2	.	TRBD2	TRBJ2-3	CASSFGTSGYTDTQYF	TGTGCCAGCAGCTTCGGGACTAGCGGATACACAGATACGCAGTATTTT
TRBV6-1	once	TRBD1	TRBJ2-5	CASSTTGGEETQYF	TGTGCCAGCAGTACTACAGGGGGCGAGGAGACCCAGTACTTC
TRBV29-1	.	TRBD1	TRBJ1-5	CSVEETGEHQPQHF	TGCAGCGTTGAAGAGACAGGGGAGCACCAGCCCCAGCATTTT
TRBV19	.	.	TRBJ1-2	CASSIPGRVGYGYTF	TGTGCCAGTAGTATCCCAGGGAGGGTAGGCTATGGCTACACCTTC
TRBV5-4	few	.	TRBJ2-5	CASSLPSQETQYF	TGTGCCAGCAGCTTGCCTAGCCAAGAGACCCAGTACTTC
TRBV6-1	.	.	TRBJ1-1	CASSGGQKYTEAFF	TGTGCCAGCAGTGGGGGACAAAAATACACTGAAGCTTTCTTT
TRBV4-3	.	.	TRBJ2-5	CASSQDGGQGGETQYF	TGCGCCAGCAGCCAAGATGGTGGACAGGGAGGGGAGACCCAGTACTTC
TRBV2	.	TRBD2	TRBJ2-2	CASLRGGPGELFF	TGTGCCAGCCTCCGGGGGGGCCCCGGGGAGCTGTTTTTT
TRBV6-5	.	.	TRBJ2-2	CASMLGGNTGELFF	TGTGCCAGCATGCTAGGGGGAAACACCGGGGAGCTGTTTTTT
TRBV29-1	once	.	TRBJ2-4	CSAYLQLAKNIQYF	TGCAGCGCTTATCTCCAACTAGCCAAAAACATTCAGTACTTC
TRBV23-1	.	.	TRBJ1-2	CASSQSRGGDGYTF	TGCGCCAGCAGTCAATCGAGAGGGGGAGATGGCTACACCTTC
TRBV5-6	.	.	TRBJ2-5	CASSGNLQETQYF	TGTGCCAGCAGCGGCAACCTCCAAGAGACCCAGTACTTC
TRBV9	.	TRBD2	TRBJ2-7	CASSVGVAGGREQYF	TGTGCCAGCAGCGTAGGAGTAGCGGGGGGCCGGGAGCAGTACTTC
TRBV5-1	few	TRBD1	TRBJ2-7	CASSRGSGTGVDEQYF	TGCGCCAGCAGCAGAGGCTCCGGGACAGGGGTCGACGAGCAGTACTTC
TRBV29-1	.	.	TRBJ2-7	CSVGRGLDEQYF	TGCAGCGTTGGTAGGGGGTTGGACGAGCAGTACTTC
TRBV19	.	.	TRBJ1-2	CASSTRSLYGYTF	TGTGCCAGTAGTACCCGGTCCCTATATGGCTACACCTTC
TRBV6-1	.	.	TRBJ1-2	CASSEALRGYGYTF	TGTGCCAGCAGTGAAGCGCTTCGAGGCTATGGCTACACCTTC
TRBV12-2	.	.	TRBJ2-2	CASRLLAGAGGELFF	TGTGCAAGTCGCTTACTAGCGGGGGCTGGCGGGGAGCTGTTTTTT
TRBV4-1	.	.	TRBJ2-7	CASSPLPGTYEQYF	TGCGCCAGCAGCCCACTCCCGGGGACCTACGAGCAGTACTTC
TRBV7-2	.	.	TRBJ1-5	CASSLEGSSNQPQHF	TGTGCCAGCAGCTTAGAAGGGAGTTCCAATCAGCCCCAGCATTTT
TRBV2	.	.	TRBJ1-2	CASRAGNGYTF	TGTGCCAGCAGGGCCGGGAACGGCTACACCTTC
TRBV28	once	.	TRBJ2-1	CASSLGVGKVGWSYNEQFF	TGTGCCAGCAGTTTAGGAGTTGGTAAGGTAGGCTGGTCCTACAATGAGCAGTTCTTC
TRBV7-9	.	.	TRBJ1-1	CASSFTSENTEAFF	TGTGCCAGCAGCTTTACCTCAGAGAACACTGAAGCTTTCTTT
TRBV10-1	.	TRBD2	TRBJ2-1	CATSGGQSYNEQFF	TGCGCCACTAGCGGGGGGCAAAGTTACAATGAGCAGTTCTTC